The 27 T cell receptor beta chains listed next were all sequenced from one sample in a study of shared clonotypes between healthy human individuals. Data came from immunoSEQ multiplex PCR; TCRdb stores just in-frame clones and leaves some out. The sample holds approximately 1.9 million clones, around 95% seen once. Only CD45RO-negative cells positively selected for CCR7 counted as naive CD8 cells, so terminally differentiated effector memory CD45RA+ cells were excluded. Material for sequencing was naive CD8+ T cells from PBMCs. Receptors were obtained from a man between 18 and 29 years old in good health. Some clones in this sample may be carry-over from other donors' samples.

CDR3 DNA: TGTGCCAGCAGCCCCGGGGACAGACGGTACTATGGCTACACCTTC. Translation gives CASSPGDRRYYGYTF. The chain links TRBV5-6 to TRBJ1-2; 7 positions agree with TRBD1. The V gene end was trimmed by 4 bases and the J gene end by 3 bases; junction bases not matched to a gene: 9. The CDR3 sequence is 15 residues long. In germline, CDR1 is SGHDT, CDR2 YYEEEE.

The CDR3 here is CASSVGTDYEQYF. The CDR3 coding sequence is TGCGCCAGCAGCGTGGGGACAGACTACGAGCAGTACTTC. This sequence joins TRBV10-1 and TRBJ2-7, with 7 bases that match TRBD1. CDR1 WNHNN and CDR2 SYGVQD come from the germline V gene (reference sequence). Losses at the gene ends were 6 bases for V and 3 bases for J; bases not matched to a gene: 5. The CDR3 is 13 residues long.

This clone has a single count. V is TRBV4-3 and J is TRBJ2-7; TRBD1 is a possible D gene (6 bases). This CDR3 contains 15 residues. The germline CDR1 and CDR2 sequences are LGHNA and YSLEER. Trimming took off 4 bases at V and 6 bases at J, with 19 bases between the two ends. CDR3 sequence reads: CASSPSQGVGVEQYF. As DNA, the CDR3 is TGCGCCAGCAGCCCCTCACAGGGTGTTGGGGTCGAGCAGTACTTC.

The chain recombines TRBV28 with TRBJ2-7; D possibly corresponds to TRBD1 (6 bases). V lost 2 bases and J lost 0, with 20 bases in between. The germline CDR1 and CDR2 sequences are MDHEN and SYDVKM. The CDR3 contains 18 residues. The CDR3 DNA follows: TGTGCCAGCAGTTTACAGGGGAGCCGGGAACTTAGCTCCTACGAGCAGTACTTC. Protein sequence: CASSLQGSRELSSYEQYF.

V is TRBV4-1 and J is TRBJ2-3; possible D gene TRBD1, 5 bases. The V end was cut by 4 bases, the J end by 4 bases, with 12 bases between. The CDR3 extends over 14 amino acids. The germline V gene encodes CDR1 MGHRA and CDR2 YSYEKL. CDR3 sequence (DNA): TGCGCCAGCAGCCTGGGCCCAGGGCCAGATACGCAGTATTTT. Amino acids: CASSLGPGPDTQYF.

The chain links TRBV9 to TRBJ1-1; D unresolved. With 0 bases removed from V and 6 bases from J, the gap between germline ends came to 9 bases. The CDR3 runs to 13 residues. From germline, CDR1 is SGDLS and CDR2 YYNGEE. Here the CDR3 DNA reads TGTGCCAGCAGCGTAGCTAGCCAGGCTGAAGCTTTCTTT. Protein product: CASSVASQAEAFF.

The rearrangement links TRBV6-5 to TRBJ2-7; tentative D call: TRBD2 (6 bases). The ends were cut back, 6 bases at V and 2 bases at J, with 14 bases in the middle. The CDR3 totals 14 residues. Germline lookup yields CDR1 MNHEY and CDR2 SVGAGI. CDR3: CASSPRDLTYEQYF. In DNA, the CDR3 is TGTGCCAGCAGCCCACGGGACTTGACCTACGAGCAGTACTTC.

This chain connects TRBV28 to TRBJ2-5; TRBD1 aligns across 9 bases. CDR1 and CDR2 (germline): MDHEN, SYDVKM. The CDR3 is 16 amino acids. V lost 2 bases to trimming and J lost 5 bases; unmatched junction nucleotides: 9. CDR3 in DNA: TGTGCCAGCAGTTTAGGTTGGGACAGGGTGCATGAGACCCAGTACTTC. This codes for CASSLGWDRVHETQYF. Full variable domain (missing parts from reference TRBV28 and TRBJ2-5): DVKVTQSSRYLVKRTGEKVFLECVQDMDHENMFWYRQDPGLGLRLIYFSYDVKMKEKGDIPEGYSVSREKKERFSLILESASTNQTSMYLCASSLGWDRVHETQYFGPGTRLLVL.

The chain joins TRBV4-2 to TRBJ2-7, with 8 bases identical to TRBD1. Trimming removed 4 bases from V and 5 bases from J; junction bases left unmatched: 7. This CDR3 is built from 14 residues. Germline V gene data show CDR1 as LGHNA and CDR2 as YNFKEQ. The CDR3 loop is CASSPTTGDNEQYF. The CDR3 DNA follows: TGTGCCAGCAGCCCAACGACAGGGGATAACGAGCAGTACTTC.

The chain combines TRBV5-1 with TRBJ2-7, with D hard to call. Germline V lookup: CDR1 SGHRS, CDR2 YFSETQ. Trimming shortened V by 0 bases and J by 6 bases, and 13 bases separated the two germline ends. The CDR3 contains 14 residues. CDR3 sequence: CASSLVFQSGEQYF. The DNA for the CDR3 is TGCGCCAGCAGCTTGGTTTTCCAGTCGGGCGAGCAGTACTTC.

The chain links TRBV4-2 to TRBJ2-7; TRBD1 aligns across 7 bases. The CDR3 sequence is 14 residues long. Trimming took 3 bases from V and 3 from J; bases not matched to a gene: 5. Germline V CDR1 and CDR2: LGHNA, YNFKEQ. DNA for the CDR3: TGTGCCAGCAGCCAGGACAGGCATATCTACGAGCAGTACTTC. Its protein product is CASSQDRHIYEQYF.

The CDR3: CASVESGDLEGKLFF. Written as DNA, the CDR3 is TGTGCCAGCGTAGAGAGCGGTGATTTAGAAGGGAAACTGTTTTTT. J is TRBJ1-4 and V is TRBV28; D ambiguous. Trimming shortened V by 8 bases and J by 11 bases, and 24 bases separated the two germline ends. Germline CDR1 is MDHEN and CDR2 is SYDVKM. CDR3 length: 15 amino acids. The whole variable domain, remainder taken from reference TRBV28 and TRBJ1-4, is DVKVTQSSRYLVKRTGEKVFLECVQDMDHENMFWYRQDPGLGLRLIYFSYDVKMKEKGDIPEGYSVSREKKERFSLILESASTNQTSMYLCASVESGDLEGKLFFGSGTQLSVL.

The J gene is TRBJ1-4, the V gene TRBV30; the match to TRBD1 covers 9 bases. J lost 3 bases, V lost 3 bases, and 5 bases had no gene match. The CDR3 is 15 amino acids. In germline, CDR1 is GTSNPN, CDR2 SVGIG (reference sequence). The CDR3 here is CAWRTGGRANEKLFF. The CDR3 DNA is TGTGCCTGGAGAACAGGGGGCAGGGCTAATGAAAAACTGTTTTTT.

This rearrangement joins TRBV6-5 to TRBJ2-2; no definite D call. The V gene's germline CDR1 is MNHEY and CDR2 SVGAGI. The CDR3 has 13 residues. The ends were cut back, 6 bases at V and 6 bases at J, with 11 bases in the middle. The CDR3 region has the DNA TGTGCCAGCAGCCAATGGAGATCCGGGGAGCTGTTTTTT. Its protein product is CASSQWRSGELFF.

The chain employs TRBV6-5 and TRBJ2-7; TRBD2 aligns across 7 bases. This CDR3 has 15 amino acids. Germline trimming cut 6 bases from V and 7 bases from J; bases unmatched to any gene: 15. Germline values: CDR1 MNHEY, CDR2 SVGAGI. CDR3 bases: TGTGCCAGCAGCCCCGGGGGAGCGGGGCCGGGAGAGCAGTACTTC. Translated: CASSPGGAGPGEQYF.

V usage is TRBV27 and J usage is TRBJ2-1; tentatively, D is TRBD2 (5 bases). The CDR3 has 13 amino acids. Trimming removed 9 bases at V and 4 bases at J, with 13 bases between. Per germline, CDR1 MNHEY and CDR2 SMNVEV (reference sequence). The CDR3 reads CASRSGGYNEQFF. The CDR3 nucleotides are TGTGCCAGTCGCTCGGGCGGGTACAATGAGCAGTTCTTC.

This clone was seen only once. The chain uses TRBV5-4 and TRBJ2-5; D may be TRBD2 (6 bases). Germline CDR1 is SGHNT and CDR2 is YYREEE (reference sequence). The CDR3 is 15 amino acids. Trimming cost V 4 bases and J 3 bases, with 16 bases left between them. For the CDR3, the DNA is TGTGCCAGCAGCCATTGGAGGGGAGATAAAGAGACCCAGTACTTC. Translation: CASSHWRGDKETQYF.

DNA for the CDR3: TGCGCCAGCTCTTACCCGGAGAGCTCCTACAATGAGCAGTTCTTC. Amino acid sequence: CASSYPESSYNEQFF. The gene calls are TRBV10-1 and TRBJ2-1, with no clear D. V gave up 8 bases and J gave up 0 bases, with 14 bases separating them. CDR3 size: 15 residues. Germline V gene sequence: CDR1 WNHNN, CDR2 SYGVQD (reference sequence).

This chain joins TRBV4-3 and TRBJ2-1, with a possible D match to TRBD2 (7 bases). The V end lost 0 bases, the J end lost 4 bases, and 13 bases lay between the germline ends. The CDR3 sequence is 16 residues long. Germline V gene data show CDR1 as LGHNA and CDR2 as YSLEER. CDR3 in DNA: TGCGCCAGCAGCCAAGATGGGGGGGCAGGATACAATGAGCAGTTCTTC. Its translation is CASSQDGGAGYNEQFF.

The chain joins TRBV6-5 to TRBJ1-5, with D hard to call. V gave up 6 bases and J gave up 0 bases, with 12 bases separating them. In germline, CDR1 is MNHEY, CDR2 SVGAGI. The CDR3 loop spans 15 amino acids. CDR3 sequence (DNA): TGTGCCAGCAGAAACAGTGTTTATAGCAATCAGCCCCAGCATTTT. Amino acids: CASRNSVYSNQPQHF.

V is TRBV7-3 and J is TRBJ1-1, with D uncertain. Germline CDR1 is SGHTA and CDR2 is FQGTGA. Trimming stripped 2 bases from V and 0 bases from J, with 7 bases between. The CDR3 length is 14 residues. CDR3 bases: TGTGCCAGCAGCTTATTGGGGTTGAACACTGAAGCTTTCTTT. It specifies CASSLLGLNTEAFF.

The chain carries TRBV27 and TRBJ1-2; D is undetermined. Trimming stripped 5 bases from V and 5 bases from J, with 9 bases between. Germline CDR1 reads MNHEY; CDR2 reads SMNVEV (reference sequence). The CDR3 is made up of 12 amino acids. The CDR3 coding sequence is TGTGCCAGCAGTGGGAGAGCATATGGCTACACCTTC. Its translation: CASSGRAYGYTF.

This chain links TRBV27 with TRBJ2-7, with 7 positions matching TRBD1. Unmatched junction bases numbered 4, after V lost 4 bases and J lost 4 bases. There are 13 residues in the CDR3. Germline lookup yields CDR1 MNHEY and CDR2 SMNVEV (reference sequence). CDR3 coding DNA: TGTGCCAGCAGTTATGGACAGGTTTACGAGCAGTACTTC. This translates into CASSYGQVYEQYF.

CDR3 coding DNA: TGTGCCAGCAACGCGGGGAGGGGGCTGGACACTGAAGCTTTCTTT. This codes for CASNAGRGLDTEAFF. V gene TRBV5-4 combines with J gene TRBJ1-1; 7 nucleotides match TRBD1. Germline values: CDR1 SGHNT, CDR2 YYREEE (reference sequence). The CDR3 is made up of 15 amino acids. The V gene end was trimmed by 6 bases and the J gene end by 3 bases; junction bases not matched to a gene: 11.

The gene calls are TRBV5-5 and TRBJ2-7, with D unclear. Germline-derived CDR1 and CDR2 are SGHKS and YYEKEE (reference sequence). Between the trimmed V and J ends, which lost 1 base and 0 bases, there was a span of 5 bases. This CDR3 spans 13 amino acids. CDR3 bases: TGTGCCAGCAGCTTGCAACCCTCCTACGAGCAGTACTTC. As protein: CASSLQPSYEQYF. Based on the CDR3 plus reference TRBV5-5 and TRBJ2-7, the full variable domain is DAGVTQSPTHLIKTRGQQVTLRCSPISGHKSVSWYQQVLGQGPQFIFQYYEKEERGRGNFPDRFSARQFPNYSSELNVNALLLGDSALYLCASSLQPSYEQYFGPGTRLTVT.

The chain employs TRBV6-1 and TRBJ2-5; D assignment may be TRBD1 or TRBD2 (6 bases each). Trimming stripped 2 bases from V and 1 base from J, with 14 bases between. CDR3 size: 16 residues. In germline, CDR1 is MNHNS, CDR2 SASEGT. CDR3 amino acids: CASSELGGHPQETQYF. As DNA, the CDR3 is TGTGCCAGCAGTGAACTGGGGGGACACCCCCAAGAGACCCAGTACTTC.

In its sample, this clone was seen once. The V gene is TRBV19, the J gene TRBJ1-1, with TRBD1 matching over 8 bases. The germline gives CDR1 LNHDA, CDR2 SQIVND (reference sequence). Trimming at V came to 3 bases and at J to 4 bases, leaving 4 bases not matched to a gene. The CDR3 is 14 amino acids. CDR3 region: CASSMAGGVTEAFF. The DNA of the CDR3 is TGTGCCAGTAGTATGGCAGGGGGCGTCACTGAAGCTTTCTTT.